This TCR beta chain was identified in a study of shared clonotypes between healthy human individuals. Regarding the study as a whole: Naive subsets typically showed greater estimated richness than memory subsets.

The data were produced by immunoSEQ multiplex PCR, yet TCRdb's version contains in-frame clones alone and is incomplete. Among roughly 1,100,000 clones listed, around 76% were seen once. This CDR3 has 15 residues. V gave up 0 bases and J gave up 6 bases, with 15 bases separating them. Germline V lookup: CDR1 MNHNY, CDR2 SVGAGI (reference sequence). Notes on this clone: Its target is not known.

The sample comprised memory CD4+ T cells sorted from blood. Subset here: CD45RA-negative fraction. This clonotype was obtained from a man aged 18 to 29 in good health. The chain uses TRBV6-6 and TRBJ2-7; the D gene could be TRBD1 or TRBD2 (6 bases each). The CDR3 is CASSYSQGRWSEQYF. The CDR3 DNA is TGTGCCAGCAGTTACTCTCAGGGGAGGTGGTCCGAGCAGTACTTC.